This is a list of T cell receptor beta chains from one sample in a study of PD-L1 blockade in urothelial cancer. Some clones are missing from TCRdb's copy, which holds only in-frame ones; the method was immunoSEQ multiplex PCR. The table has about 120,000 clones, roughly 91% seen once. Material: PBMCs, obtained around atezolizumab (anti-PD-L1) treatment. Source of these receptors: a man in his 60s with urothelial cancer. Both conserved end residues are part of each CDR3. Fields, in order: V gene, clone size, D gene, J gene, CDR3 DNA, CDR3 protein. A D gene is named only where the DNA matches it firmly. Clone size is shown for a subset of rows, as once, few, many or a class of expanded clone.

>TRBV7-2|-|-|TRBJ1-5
TGTGCCAGCAGCTTCCCAGGGGTCAATCAGCCCCAGCATTTT
CASSFPGVNQPQHF
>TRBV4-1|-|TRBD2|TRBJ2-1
TGCGCCAGCAGCCTCCCAGCGGGAGAAAAGGATGAGCAGTTCTTC
CASSLPAGEKDEQFF
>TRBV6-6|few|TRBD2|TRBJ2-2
TGTGCCACCCGGAGCGGGGAGGGCACCGGGGAGCTGTTTTTT
CATRSGEGTGELFF
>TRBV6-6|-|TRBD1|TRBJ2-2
TGTGCCACGGGAAAGGGACAGTTGAACACCGGGGAGCTGTTTTTT
CATGKGQLNTGELFF
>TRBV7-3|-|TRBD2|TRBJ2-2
TGTGCCAGCAGCCCCGGACTAGCGGGGGAGCTGTTTTTT
CASSPGLAGELFF
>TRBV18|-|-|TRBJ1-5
TGTGCCAGCTCACCAGATTCAGGTGCTCAGCCCCAGCATTTT
CASSPDSGAQPQHF
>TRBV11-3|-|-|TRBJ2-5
TGTGCCAGCAGCCCCACCTCAAGAGTCGTGGAGACCCAGTACTTC
CASSPTSRVVETQYF
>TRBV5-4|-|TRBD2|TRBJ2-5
TGTGCCAGCAGCTTGCGGGGGGGGAGGGAGACCCAGTACTTC
CASSLRGGRETQYF
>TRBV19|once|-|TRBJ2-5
TGTGCCAGTAGTATCGCCCCGGGTCAGACCCAGTACTTC
CASSIAPGQTQYF
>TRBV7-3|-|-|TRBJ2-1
TGTGCCAGCAGCCTTGAGGCGGGACGGATGAATGAGCAGTTCTTC
CASSLEAGRMNEQFF
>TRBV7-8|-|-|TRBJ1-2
TGTGCCAGCAGCTTAGGCAGTACTAACTATGGCTACACCTTC
CASSLGSTNYGYTF
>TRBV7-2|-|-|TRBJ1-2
TGTGCCAGCAGCACCTACAGGGTCACTAACTATGGCTACACCTTC
CASSTYRVTNYGYTF
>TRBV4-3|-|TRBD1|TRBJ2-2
TGCGCCAGCAGCCAAAAGAGACAGGGACGGAATACCGGGGAGCTGTTTTTT
CASSQKRQGRNTGELFF
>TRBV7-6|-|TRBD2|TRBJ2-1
TGTGCCAGCAGCCAGGGACTAGCGGGGATATACAATGAGCAGTTCTTC
CASSQGLAGIYNEQFF
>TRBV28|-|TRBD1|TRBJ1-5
TGTGCCAGCAGTGTAGTATTAGGGACAGGGGGGGATAGCAATCAGCCCCAGCATTTT
CASSVVLGTGGDSNQPQHF
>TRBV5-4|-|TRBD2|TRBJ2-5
TGTGCCAGCAGCCCGGGCGGGAGCGTGGGAGAGACCCAGTACTTC
CASSPGGSVGETQYF
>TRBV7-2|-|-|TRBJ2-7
TGTGCCAGCAGACAGAATAATTACGAGGGCCCTGACGAGCAGTACTTC
CASRQNNYEGPDEQYF
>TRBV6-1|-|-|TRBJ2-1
TGTGCCAGCAGTGTTTTCTCCGGCAATGAGCAGTTCTTC
CASSVFSGNEQFF
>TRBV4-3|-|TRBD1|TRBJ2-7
TGCGCCAGCAGCCTCGGGACAGTTAGCTCCTACGAGCAGTACTTC
CASSLGTVSSYEQYF
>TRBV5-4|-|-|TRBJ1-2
TGTGCCAGCAGCTTGCTGGGGGGGCACAACTATGGCTACACCTTC
CASSLLGGHNYGYTF
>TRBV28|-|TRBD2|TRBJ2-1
TGTGCCAGCAGCCCCCAGCGGGGGGGCTACAATGAGCAGTTCTTC
CASSPQRGGYNEQFF
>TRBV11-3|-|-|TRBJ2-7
TGTGCCAGCAGCCCGGGACTGGTCTCCTACGAGCAGTACTTC
CASSPGLVSYEQYF
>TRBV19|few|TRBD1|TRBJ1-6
TGTGCCAGTAAAAGACAGGGAAATAATTCACCCCTCCACTTT
CASKRQGNNSPLHF
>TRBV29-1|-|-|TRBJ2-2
TGCAGCGTTGAAAGGACTACCGGGGAGCTGTTTTTT
CSVERTTGELFF
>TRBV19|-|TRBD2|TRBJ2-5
TGTGCCAGTAGTATAAATCGCGGGGGCCAAGAGACCCAGTACTTC
CASSINRGGQETQYF
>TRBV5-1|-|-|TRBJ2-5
TGCGCCAGCAGCCAACTTACAGGGATGGTGGAGACCCAGTACTTC
CASSQLTGMVETQYF
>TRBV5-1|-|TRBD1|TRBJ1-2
TGCGCCAGCAGCTTGTCGACAGGGACCCATGGCTACACCTTC
CASSLSTGTHGYTF
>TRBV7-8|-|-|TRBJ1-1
TGTGCCAGCAGCTTAGAGCGGGGAATGCCTGAAGCTTTCTTT
CASSLERGMPEAFF
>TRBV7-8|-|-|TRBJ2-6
TGTGCCAGCAGCCCAAATTCGGGCAGGGTCCCCTCTGGGGCCAACGTCCTGACTTTC
CASSPNSGRVPSGANVLTF
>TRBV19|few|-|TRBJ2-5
TGTGCCAGCCAGGCTCACCTGGGTAGAGAGACCCAGTACTTC
CASQAHLGRETQYF
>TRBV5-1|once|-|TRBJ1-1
TGCGCCAGCAGCCCCGGACAGCCAAACACTGAAGCTTTCTTT
CASSPGQPNTEAFF
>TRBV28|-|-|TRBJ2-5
TGTGCCGGGGGGACAGCAAGCTCTGTTGACCAAGAGACCCAGTACTTC
CAGGTASSVDQETQYF
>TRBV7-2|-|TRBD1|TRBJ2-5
TGTGCCAGCAGCTTGGGACAGCATCAAGAGACCCAGTACTTC
CASSLGQHQETQYF
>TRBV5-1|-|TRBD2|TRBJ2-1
TGCGCCAGCAGTCTGGGACTAGTAGGCCATGAGCAGTTCTTC
CASSLGLVGHEQFF
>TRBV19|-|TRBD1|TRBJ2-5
TGTGCCAGTAGTCTACCGGACAGGGGGTCGCGAGAGACCCAGTACTTC
CASSLPDRGSRETQYF
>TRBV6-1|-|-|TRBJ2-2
TGTGCCAGCAGTGAATCCGGGTTCGCCACCGGGGAGCTGTTTTTT
CASSESGFATGELFF
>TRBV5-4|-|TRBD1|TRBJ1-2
TGTGCCAGCAGCCCATCCGCCAGGGGGCTGGACTATGGCTACACCTTC
CASSPSARGLDYGYTF
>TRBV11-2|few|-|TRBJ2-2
TGTGCCAGCAGCTTAAATGTAGACACCGGGGAGCTGTTTTTT
CASSLNVDTGELFF
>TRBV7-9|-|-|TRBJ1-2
TGTGCCAGCAGCTTAGAAGGGGCTCGGGGCTACACCTTC
CASSLEGARGYTF
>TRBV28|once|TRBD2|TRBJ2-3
TGTGCCAGCAGTTTCCAAATCCCTAGCGGGGGAGTTAGCACAGATACGCAGTATTTT
CASSFQIPSGGVSTDTQYF
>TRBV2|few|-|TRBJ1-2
TGTGCCAGCAGTGGGGGTGCGGGCTATGGCTACACCTTC
CASSGGAGYGYTF
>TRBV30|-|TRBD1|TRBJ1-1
TGTGCCTGGAGCGAGGGGGGGACAGGGTACAGGAACACTGAAGCTTTCTTT
CAWSEGGTGYRNTEAFF
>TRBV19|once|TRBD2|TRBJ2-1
TGTGCCAGTAGTCCCTTAGCGGGAGGGTACAATGAGCAGTTCTTC
CASSPLAGGYNEQFF
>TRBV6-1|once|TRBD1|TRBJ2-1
TGTGCCAGCAGACACAGGGGTTCGGACTACAATGAGCAGTTCTTC
CASRHRGSDYNEQFF
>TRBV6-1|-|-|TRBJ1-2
TGTGCCAGCAGTTTCCGGGGCTACACCTTC
CASSFRGYTF
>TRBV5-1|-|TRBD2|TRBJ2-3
TGCGCCAGCAGCCCGAATTTACCAGCGGGAGGAGTCACAGATACGCAGTATTTT
CASSPNLPAGGVTDTQYF
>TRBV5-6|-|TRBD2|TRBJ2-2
TGTGCCAGCAGCCCTCTTGGCGGGAGACAAACCGGGGAGCTGTTTTTT
CASSPLGGRQTGELFF
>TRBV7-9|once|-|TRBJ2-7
TGTGCCAGCAGCTTACCGGACAGACAATCCTACGAGCAGTACTTC
CASSLPDRQSYEQYF
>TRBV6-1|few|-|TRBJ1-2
TGTGCCAGCAGTTCCGAGGGCTACACCTTC
CASSSEGYTF
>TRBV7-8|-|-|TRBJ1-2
TGTGCCAGCAGCTTAAGTCTAACGGGGAACTATGGCTACACCTTC
CASSLSLTGNYGYTF
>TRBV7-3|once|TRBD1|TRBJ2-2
TGTGCCAGCAGCTGGACAGGAGAGAACACCGGGGAGCTGTTTTTT
CASSWTGENTGELFF
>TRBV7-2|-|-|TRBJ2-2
TGTGCCAGCAGCTTAAACAGAAACACCGGGGAGCTGTTTTTT
CASSLNRNTGELFF
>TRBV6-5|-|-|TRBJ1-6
TGTGCCAGCAGTTATAGTCTTTCACCCCTCCACTTT
CASSYSLSPLHF
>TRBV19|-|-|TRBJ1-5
TGTGCCAGTACGGCAATAGGCAGGCAGGGAAATCAGCCCCAGCATTTT
CASTAIGRQGNQPQHF
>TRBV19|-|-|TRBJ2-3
TGTGCCACCCGGGGGAGTGCAGATACGCAGTATTTT
CATRGSADTQYF
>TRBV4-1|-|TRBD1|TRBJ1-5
TGCGCCAGCAGCCCTCATGCAGGGGGCCAAAGTCAGCCCCAGCATTTT
CASSPHAGGQSQPQHF
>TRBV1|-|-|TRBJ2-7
TGCACCAGCAGCCAAGATCTTGGGAGACTAGCGGGACAAGTTTACGAGCAGTACTTC
CTSSQDLGRLAGQVYEQYF
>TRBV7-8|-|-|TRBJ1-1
TGTGCCAGCAGCTTAGACAGTAACACTGAAGCTTTCTTT
CASSLDSNTEAFF
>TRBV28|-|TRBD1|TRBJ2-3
TGTGCCAGCGATCCAGGGGGCTTTGGCACAGATACGCAGTATTTT
CASDPGGFGTDTQYF